This T cell receptor beta chain was recovered during a study of shared clonotypes between healthy human individuals. From germline, CDR1 is SGHTA and CDR2 FQGNSA. V was trimmed by 0 bases and J by 5 bases, leaving 10 bases between them. This CDR3 contains 14 residues. This clone has at least ten counts. Ten immunoSEQ deep assay plates were used to sequence unsorted PBMC DNA. Only in-frame clones appear in the TCRdb table, and some are missing; sequencing was by immunoSEQ multiplex PCR. This sample has hundreds of thousands of clones, with around 79% found just once. This clonotype was sampled from a woman aged 35 to 49 in good health. Some clones in this sample may be carry-over from other donors' samples. This chain uses TRBV7-2 with TRBJ2-5; D might be TRBD2 (5 bases). Sequenced input: PBMCs. The DNA for the CDR3 is TGTGCCAGCAGCTTAGCGGGAGTCTGGGAGACCCAGTACTTC. Its translation is CASSLAGVWETQYF.